The 15 T cell receptor beta chains reported below all come from one sample, sequenced in a study of cytomegalovirus exposure and HLA in healthy donors. Primers included in the PCR were 60 Vbeta and 13 Jbeta primers. Method: immunoSEQ multiplex PCR; TCRdb's copy keeps in-frame clones and lacks some. Among over 100,000 clones listed, 80% were seen once. Sequencing used PBMCs. The receptors originated from a man aged 25 to 45 in good health and CMV-seronegative.

The chain has TRBV2 and TRBJ1-2, with D unclear. The CDR3 is 14 residues long. The V gene lost 7 bases and the J gene lost 2 bases, with 14 bases spanning the gap. The V gene's germline CDR1 is SNHLY and CDR2 FYNNEI. The CDR3 sequence: CASKWVRGNYGYTF. The CDR3 bases are TGTGCCAGCAAGTGGGTCCGGGGAAACTATGGCTACACCTTC.

Points on this clone: This same CDR3 is encoded by further DNA sequences in the sample. The chain combines TRBV6-1 with TRBJ1-5, with unresolved D. This CDR3 region has 13 residues. Trimming pared 2 bases from V and 4 bases from J, leaving 6 bases between. Germline V gives CDR1 MNHNS, CDR2 SASEGT. CDR3 amino acids: CASSERGNQPQHF. CDR3 coding DNA: TGTGCCAGCAGTGAACGCGGGAATCAGCCCCAGCATTTT.

J is TRBJ1-1 and V is TRBV28, with D perhaps matching TRBD1 (6 bases). The CDR3 loop spans 16 amino acids. The V and J ends lost 6 bases and 0 bases respectively, with 17 bases between them. In germline, CDR1 is MDHEN, CDR2 SYDVKM. The CDR3 loop is CASSPGALNLNTEAFF. Written as DNA, the CDR3 is TGTGCCAGCAGCCCAGGGGCCCTAAACTTGAACACTGAAGCTTTCTTT.

The chain combines TRBV19 with TRBJ1-4; possible D gene TRBD1, 6 bases. Trimming cost V 6 bases and J 7 bases, with 9 bases left between them. Germline assignment: CDR1 LNHDA and CDR2 SQIVND (reference sequence). The CDR3 totals 12 residues. This CDR3 reads CASSRGAEKLFF. The CDR3 coding sequence is TGTGCCAGTAGCAGGGGAGCTGAAAAACTGTTTTTT.

V gene TRBV29-1 combines with J gene TRBJ2-3; the match to TRBD2 covers 7 bases. V was clipped by 4 bases and J by 2 bases; unmatched bases: 9. CDR1 is SQVTM, CDR2 ANQGSEA, per germline. This CDR3 has 15 residues. For the CDR3, the DNA is TGCAGCGTTGGTGGGGCTAGCGGCCACACAGATACGCAGTATTTT. This codes for CSVGGASGHTDTQYF.

The chain has TRBV5-8 and TRBJ2-7, with D possibly being TRBD2 (6 bases). Trimming cost V 1 base and J 3 bases, with 14 bases left between them. The CDR3 is 15 residues long. Germline-derived CDR1 and CDR2 are SGHTS and YDEGEE. CDR3 DNA sequence: TGTGCCAGCAGCTTGTTACTCCGGGGGAACTACGAGCAGTACTTC. Its translation is CASSLLLRGNYEQYF.

The chain joins TRBV5-6 to TRBJ2-1; D is ambiguous. The CDR3 consists of 14 residues. Germline V CDR1 and CDR2: SGHDT, YYEEEE. V lost 0 bases and J lost 1, with 5 bases in between. The CDR3 here is CASSLGESYNEQFF. The DNA for the CDR3 is TGTGCCAGCAGCTTGGGCGAGTCCTACAATGAGCAGTTCTTC.

CDR3 protein: CASSQAGVGGNEQFF. Written as DNA, the CDR3 is TGCGCCAGCAGCCAGGCGGGGGTTGGTGGCAATGAGCAGTTCTTC. The rearrangement joins TRBV4-1 to TRBJ2-1; 7 bases align to TRBD2. Germline CDR1 is MGHRA and CDR2 is YSYEKL. The J segment lost 6 bases and the V segment lost 3 bases, leaving 8 bases of the junction unmatched. This CDR3 is 15 amino acids long.

This rearrangement joins TRBV7-9 to TRBJ1-2; D is perhaps TRBD1 (6 bases). The CDR3 has 13 amino acids. V lost 5 bases and J lost 4, with 11 bases in between. CDR1 and CDR2 from the germline V gene are SEHNR and FQNEAQ (reference sequence). For the CDR3, the DNA is TGTGCCAGCAGCGTTGGACAGCCCTATGGCTACACCTTC. Translated: CASSVGQPYGYTF.

This sequence joins TRBV21-1 and TRBJ2-7; TRBD1, the table's D call, lacks a check against the DNA. TRBV21-1 constitutes a pseudogene. This CDR3 comprises 14 residues. CDR3 residues: CASSKVRPGGKQYF. In DNA form, the CDR3 reads TGTGCCAGCAGCAAAGTGAGGCCAGGGGGGAAGCAGTACTTC.

The chain has TRBV2 and TRBJ1-5; D is uncertain. V was clipped by 6 bases and J by 7 bases, with 7 bases between them. CDR3 length equals 11 residues. Per the germline V gene, CDR1 is SNHLY and CDR2 is FYNNEI. CDR3 bases: TGTGCCAGCAGAGGCGGGCAGCCCCAGCATTTT. Protein product: CASRGGQPQHF.

The chain employs TRBV2 and TRBJ2-3, with D perhaps matching TRBD1 (5 bases). Germline V gives CDR1 SNHLY, CDR2 FYNNEI. V gave up 7 bases and J gave up 1 base, with 9 bases separating them. This CDR3 has 13 residues. CDR3 in amino acids: CASIGHRTDTQYF. The CDR3 DNA follows: TGTGCCAGCATCGGACACCGCACAGATACGCAGTATTTT.

The genes are TRBV28 and TRBJ2-5; 7 bases map to TRBD1. The length of the CDR3 is 13 residues. The germline V gene has CDR1 MDHEN and CDR2 SYDVKM. V shed 6 bases and J 5 bases; nucleotides not matched to a gene: 6. CDR3 in amino acids: CASSLDRFETQYF. In DNA form, the CDR3 reads TGTGCCAGCAGCTTGGACAGGTTTGAGACCCAGTACTTC.

This clone was detected once. The rearrangement links TRBV28 to TRBJ2-1, with 12 bases fitting TRBD2. This CDR3 region has 14 residues. CDR1 and CDR2 from the germline V gene are MDHEN and SYDVKM. Unmatched junction bases numbered 7, after V lost 6 bases and J lost 10 bases. CDR3 amino acids: CASSSSGGVREQFF. CDR3 DNA: TGTGCCAGCAGCTCTAGCGGGGGGGTTAGGGAGCAGTTCTTC. Full variable domain (remainder filled in from reference TRBV28 and TRBJ2-1): DVKVTQSSRYLVKRTGEKVFLECVQDMDHENMFWYRQDPGLGLRLIYFSYDVKMKEKGDIPEGYSVSREKKERFSLILESASTNQTSMYLCASSSSGGVREQFFGPGTRLTVL.

This chain uses TRBV6-6 with TRBJ1-1; 10 bases line up with TRBD1. The CDR3 length is 16 residues. J was trimmed by 3 bases and V by 10 bases; bases with no gene match: 14. The germline V gene encodes CDR1 MNHNY and CDR2 SVGAGI (reference sequence). The CDR3 reads CATARGTGEGYTEAFF. The CDR3 nucleotides are TGTGCCACCGCCCGAGGGACAGGGGAAGGGTACACTGAAGCTTTCTTT.